A selection of T cell receptor beta chains follows, all from one sample in a study of CD8 T cells in ankylosing spondylitis. One entry per CDR3 protein, called by TCRdb with MiXCR from the 5' RACE reads. The table has 180,000 or so distinct CDR3 sequences, more than 9% seen once. Material for sequencing was blood, either unsorted or a sorted T cell fraction (not recorded which). The source is a male donor with ankylosing spondylitis or in good health (not recorded which). Both conserved end residues are trimmed from each CDR3. D genes are given only for firm matches. Rows give clone size only sometimes, using once, few, many, or a class for an expanded clone.

clone size,J gene,V gene,D gene,CDR3 protein
many,TRBJ2-7,TRBV24-1,-,ATSDRKAGDGAYEQY
many,TRBJ2-5,TRBV2,TRBD2,ASSELGLADQETQY
many,TRBJ1-2,TRBV29-1,-,SVEGLLTASYGYT
many,TRBJ1-4,TRBV3-1,-,ASSQGLLGLWRRSEKLF
few,TRBJ2-1,TRBV5-1,TRBD2,ASSLASTSAYGEQF
-,TRBJ1-4,TRBV7-2,-,ASSLLTSTNEKLF
many,TRBJ2-1,TRBV28,-,ASTADQSYNEQF
many,TRBJ1-1,TRBV21-1,-,ASSKEIRDRGDGDTEAF
many,TRBJ1-4,TRBV6-1,TRBD1,ASSLRDRGLEKLF
many,TRBJ2-7,TRBV5-1,TRBD1,ASSALQGSAYEQY
many,TRBJ2-2,TRBV5-1,TRBD1,ASSHRTGGASPGELF
many,TRBJ2-7,TRBV10-3,TRBD2,ATTHAGGTYEQY
many,TRBJ1-2,TRBV9,TRBD1,ASSVEGVTGRGLEANYGYT
few,TRBJ2-3,TRBV2,TRBD2,ASSERGTSGRPDTQY
many,TRBJ1-6,TRBV20-1,-,SARDSGSSYNSPLH
many,TRBJ2-3,TRBV24-1,TRBD2,ATSDPSGRSTDTQY
many,TRBJ1-5,TRBV29-1,TRBD1,SVIGQGFGQPQH
-,TRBJ2-2,TRBV4-2,-,ASSQVQLRANTGELF
few,TRBJ2-4,TRBV28,-,ASSLGRGGIQY
few,TRBJ2-2,TRBV14,-,ASSQDLAGELF
many,TRBJ2-3,TRBV5-1,-,ASSLPPASELPDTQY
many,TRBJ2-1,TRBV12-3/TRBV12-4,-,ASSRQHNEQF
many,TRBJ2-5,TRBV5-1,-,ASSPGFRQETQY
many,TRBJ2-1,TRBV28,-,ASSPGGENHNEQF
many,TRBJ2-5,TRBV5-1,TRBD1,ASSFSTGKETQY
few,TRBJ2-3,TRBV7-2,-,ASSLGFSDTQY
many,TRBJ1-1,TRBV7-7,-,ASSSSPGTEAF
many,TRBJ1-4,TRBV5-6,TRBD1,ASSIYRGPLATNEKLF
many,TRBJ1-2,TRBV12-3/TRBV12-4,TRBD1,ASSLRQGAGGYT
many,TRBJ2-1,TRBV5-1,TRBD2,ASSLIGGGYNEQF
many,TRBJ2-5,TRBV5-6,TRBD2,ASSPRLAGGRQETQY
few,TRBJ2-2,TRBV5-5,-,ASYQGGGSTGELF
-,TRBJ1-1,TRBV6-1,TRBD1,ANSLGQGAGNTEAF
-,TRBJ2-3,TRBV2,TRBD2,ASVPNGLAGDIQSTDTQY
many,TRBJ2-3,TRBV10-3,TRBD2,AISERLAGGGTDTQY
many,TRBJ2-2,TRBV12-3/TRBV12-4,-,ASSSGVEAGELF
few,TRBJ2-2,TRBV3-1,-,ASRGFNTGELF